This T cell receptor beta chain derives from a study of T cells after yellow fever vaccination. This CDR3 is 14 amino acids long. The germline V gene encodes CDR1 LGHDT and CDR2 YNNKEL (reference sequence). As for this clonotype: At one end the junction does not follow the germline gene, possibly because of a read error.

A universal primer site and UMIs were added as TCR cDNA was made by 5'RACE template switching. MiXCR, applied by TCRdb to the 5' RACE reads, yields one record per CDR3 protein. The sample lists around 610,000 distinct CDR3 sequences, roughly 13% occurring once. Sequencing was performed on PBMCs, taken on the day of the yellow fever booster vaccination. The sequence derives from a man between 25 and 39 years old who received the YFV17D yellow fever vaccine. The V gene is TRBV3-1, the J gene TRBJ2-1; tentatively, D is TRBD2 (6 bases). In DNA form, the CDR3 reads TGTGCCAGTTGGCTGGGCGGGACTTACAATGAGAAGTTCTTC. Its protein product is CASWLGGTYNEKFF.